This TCR beta chain was profiled in a study of T cell repertoires in cytomegalovirus infection. As to this clonotype: The junction shows a germline mismatch at one end, possibly a read error.

TCRdb re-analysed the reads in MiXCR, keeping a single row per CDR3 protein. The profile covers about 740,000 distinct CDR3 sequences, with 35% to 45% appearing a single time and about 2.8% taken by the ten largest. Germline loops: CDR1 KGHDR, CDR2 SFDVKD. This CDR3 region has 18 residues. V is TRBV24-1 and J is TRBJ2-2; D may be TRBD2 (6 bases). Sequencing was carried out using PBMCs. This sequence originates from a human donor in good health (CMV status not recorded). Some clones in this sample may be carry-over from other donors' samples. The CDR3 loop is CATSDLPGVTTKTGELFF. The CDR3, as DNA: TGTGCCACCAGTGATTTGCCGGGGGTTACTACGAAAACCGGGGAGCTGTTTTTT.